This record covers a single T cell receptor beta chain. TCRdb redid the calling of the RT-PCR reads with MiXCR, one entry per CDR3 protein. The sample contains 500,000 to 700,000 distinct CDR3 sequences, approximately 22% of which appear only once. This record comes from a study of response to subunit inactivated influenza vaccine. The germline CDR1 and CDR2 sequences are MNHNS and SASEGT. This CDR3 region has 14 residues. The ends lost 8 bases at V and 6 bases at J; junction bases unmatched: 13. The data were also submitted as part of a second study, on T cells expressing NK-cell markers. That work adds: The cDNA for TCR beta came from 5'RACE template switching with UMIs. Sorted CD3+CD56+NKG2C+, CD3+CD56+NKG2C- and CD3+CD56-NKG2C+ T cells provided the TCR beta repertoires. NKG2C+ dominant clonotypes from 5 to 7 donors made up roughly 1.0-7.5% of CD8+ T cells.

The sequencing here drew on CD4+ T cells sorted from PBMCs, taken 11 to 12 days after vaccination. The sequence derives from a man aged 50-60 years who received an inactivated influenza vaccine. The V gene is TRBV6-1, the J gene TRBJ2-7; TRBD2 agrees at 7 bases. CDR3 residues: CASAGSSGMREQYF. CDR3 sequence (DNA): TGTGCCAGCGCGGGGTCCAGCGGGATGCGCGAGCAGTACTTC.